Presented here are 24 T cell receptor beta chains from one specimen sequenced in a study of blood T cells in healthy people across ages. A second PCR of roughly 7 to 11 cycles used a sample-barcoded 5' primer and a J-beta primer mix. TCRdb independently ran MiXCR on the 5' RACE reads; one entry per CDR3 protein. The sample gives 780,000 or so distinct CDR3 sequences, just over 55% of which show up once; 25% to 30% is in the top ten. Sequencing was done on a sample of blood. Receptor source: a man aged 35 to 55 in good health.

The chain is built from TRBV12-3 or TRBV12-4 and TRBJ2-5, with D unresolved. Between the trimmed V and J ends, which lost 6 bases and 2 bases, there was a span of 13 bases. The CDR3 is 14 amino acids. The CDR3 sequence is CASSPGPWQETQYF. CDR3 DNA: TGTGCCAGCAGCCCCGGGCCTTGGCAAGAGACCCAGTACTTC.

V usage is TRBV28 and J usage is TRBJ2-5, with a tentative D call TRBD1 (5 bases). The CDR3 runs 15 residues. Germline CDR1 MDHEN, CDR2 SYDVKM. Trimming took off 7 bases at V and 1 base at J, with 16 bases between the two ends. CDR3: CASNLAPGLQETQYF. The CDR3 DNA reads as TGTGCCAGCAACCTTGCGCCAGGGCTCCAAGAGACCCAGTACTTC.

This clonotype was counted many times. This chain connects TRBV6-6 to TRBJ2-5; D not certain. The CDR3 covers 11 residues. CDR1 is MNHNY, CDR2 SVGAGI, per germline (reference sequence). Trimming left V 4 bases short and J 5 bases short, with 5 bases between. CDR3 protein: CASSSAETQYF. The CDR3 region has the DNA TGTGCCAGCAGTTCGGCGGAGACCCAGTACTTC.

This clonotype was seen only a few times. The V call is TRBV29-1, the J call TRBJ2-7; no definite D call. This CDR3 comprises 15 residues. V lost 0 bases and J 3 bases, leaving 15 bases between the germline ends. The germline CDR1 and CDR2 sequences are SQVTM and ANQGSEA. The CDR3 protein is CSVEDSLVGSYEQYF. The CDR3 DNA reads TGCAGCGTTGAAGATTCGTTAGTAGGTAGCTACGAGCAGTACTTC.

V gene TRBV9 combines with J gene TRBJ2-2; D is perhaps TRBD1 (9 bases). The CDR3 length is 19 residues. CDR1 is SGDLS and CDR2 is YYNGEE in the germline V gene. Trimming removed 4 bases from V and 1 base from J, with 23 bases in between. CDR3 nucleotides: TGTGCCAGCAGCACCCACCTCCGGGAGGGACAGGGGAACACCGGGGAGCTGTTTTTT. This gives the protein CASSTHLREGQGNTGELFF.

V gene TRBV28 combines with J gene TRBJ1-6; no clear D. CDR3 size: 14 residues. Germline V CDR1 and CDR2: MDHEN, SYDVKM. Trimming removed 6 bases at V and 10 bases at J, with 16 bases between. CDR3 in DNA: TGTGCCAGCAGGTATACGCAGGCAAACTCACCCCTCCACTTT. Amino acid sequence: CASRYTQANSPLHF.

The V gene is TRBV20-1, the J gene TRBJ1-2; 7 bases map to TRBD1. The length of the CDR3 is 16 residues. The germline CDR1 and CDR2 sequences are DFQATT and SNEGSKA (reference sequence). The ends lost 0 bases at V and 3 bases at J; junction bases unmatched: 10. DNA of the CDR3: TGCAGTGCTAGAGACTCAGCCCGGGACAGCTACTATGGCTACACCTTC. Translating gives CSARDSARDSYYGYTF.

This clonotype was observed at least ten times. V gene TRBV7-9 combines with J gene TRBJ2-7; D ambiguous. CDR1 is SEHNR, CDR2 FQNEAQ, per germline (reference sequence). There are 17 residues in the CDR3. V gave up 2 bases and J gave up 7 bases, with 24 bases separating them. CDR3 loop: CASSLYVSPPSEWEQYF. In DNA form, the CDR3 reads TGTGCCAGCAGCTTATATGTTAGCCCTCCTAGTGAGTGGGAGCAGTACTTC.

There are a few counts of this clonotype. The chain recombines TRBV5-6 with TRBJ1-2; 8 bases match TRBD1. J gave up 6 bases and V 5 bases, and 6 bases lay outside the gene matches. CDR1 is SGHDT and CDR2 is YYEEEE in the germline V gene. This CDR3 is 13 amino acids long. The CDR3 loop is CASREKDRDGYTF. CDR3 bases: TGTGCCAGCAGAGAAAAGGACAGGGATGGCTACACCTTC.

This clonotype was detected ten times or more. CDR3: CASSVAGTGELFF. The CDR3 coding sequence is TGTGCCAGCAGCGTGGCCGGCACCGGGGAGCTGTTTTTT. The J gene is TRBJ2-2, the V gene TRBV9; no clear D gene. CDR1 SGDLS and CDR2 YYNGEE come from the germline V gene. The germline V and J ends were trimmed by 2 bases and 4 bases, with 6 bases remaining between them. The CDR3 sequence is 13 residues long.

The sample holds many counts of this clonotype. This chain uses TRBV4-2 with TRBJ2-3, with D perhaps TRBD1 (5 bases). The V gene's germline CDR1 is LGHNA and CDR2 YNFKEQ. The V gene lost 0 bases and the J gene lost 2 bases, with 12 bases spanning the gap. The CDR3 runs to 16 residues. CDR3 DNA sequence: TGTGCCAGCAGCCAAGATATTTTTGGGGCCACAGATACGCAGTATTTT. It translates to CASSQDIFGATDTQYF.

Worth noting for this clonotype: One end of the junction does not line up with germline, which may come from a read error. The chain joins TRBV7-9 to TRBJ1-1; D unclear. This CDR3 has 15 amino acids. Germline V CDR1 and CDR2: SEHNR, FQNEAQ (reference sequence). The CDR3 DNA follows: TGTTCCAGCAGCGAGACCGATGGGAGGAACACTGAAGCTTTCTTT. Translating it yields CSSSETDGRNTEAFF.

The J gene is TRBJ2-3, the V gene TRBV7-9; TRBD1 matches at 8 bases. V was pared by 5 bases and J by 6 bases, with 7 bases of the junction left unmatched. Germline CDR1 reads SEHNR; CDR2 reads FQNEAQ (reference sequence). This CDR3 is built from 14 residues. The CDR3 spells CASSPHGQGDTQYF. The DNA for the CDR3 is TGTGCCAGCAGCCCTCACGGACAGGGCGATACGCAGTATTTT.

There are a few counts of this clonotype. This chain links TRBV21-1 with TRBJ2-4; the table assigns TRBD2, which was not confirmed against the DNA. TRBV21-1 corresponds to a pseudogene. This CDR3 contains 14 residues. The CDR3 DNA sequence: TGTGCCAGCAGCATCGGTAGGGACAAAAACATTCAGTACTTC. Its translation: CASSIGRDKNIQYF.

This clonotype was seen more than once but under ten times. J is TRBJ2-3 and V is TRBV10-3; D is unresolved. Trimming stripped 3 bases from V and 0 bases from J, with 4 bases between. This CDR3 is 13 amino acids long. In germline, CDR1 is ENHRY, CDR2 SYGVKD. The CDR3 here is CAISDLSTDTQYF. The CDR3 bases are TGTGCCATCAGTGATCTTAGCACAGATACGCAGTATTTT.

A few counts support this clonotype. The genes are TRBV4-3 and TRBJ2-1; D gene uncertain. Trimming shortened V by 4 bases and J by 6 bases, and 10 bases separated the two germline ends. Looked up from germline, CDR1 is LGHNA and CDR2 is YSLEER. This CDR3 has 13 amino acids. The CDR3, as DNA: TGCGCCAGCAGCCCACATTTAACCAATGAGCAGTTCTTC. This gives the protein CASSPHLTNEQFF.

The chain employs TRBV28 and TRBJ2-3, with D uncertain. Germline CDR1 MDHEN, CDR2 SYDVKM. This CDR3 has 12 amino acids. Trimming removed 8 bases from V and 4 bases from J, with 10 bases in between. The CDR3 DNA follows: TGTGCCAGCGGCTCTCGGGCAGATACGCAGTATTTT. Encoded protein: CASGSRADTQYF.

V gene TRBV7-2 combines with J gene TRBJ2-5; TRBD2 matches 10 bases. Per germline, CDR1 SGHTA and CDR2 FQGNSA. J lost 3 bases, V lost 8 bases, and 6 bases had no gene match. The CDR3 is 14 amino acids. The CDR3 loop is CASRLAGLEETQYF. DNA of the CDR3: TGTGCCAGCCGACTAGCGGGTTTAGAAGAGACCCAGTACTTC.

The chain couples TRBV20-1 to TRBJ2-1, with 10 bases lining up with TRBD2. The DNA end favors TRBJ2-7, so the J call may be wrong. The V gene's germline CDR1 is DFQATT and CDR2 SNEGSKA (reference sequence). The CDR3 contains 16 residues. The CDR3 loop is CSARDDSGGNYNEQYF. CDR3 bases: TGCAGTGCTAGAGATGATAGCGGGGGGAACTACAATGAGCAGTACTTC.

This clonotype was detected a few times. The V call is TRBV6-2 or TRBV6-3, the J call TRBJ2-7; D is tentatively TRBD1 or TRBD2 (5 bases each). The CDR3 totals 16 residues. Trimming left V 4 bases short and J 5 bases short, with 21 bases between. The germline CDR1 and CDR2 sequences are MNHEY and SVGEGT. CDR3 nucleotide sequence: TGTGCCAGCAGTTCGACTATCCGGGGCCCCGGAGACGAGCAGTACTTC. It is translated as CASSSTIRGPGDEQYF.

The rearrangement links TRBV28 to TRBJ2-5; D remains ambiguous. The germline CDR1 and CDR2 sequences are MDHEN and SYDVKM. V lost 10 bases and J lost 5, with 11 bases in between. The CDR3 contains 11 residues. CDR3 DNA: TGTGCCACCAAAAGCCGGGAGACCCAGTACTTC. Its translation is CATKSRETQYF.

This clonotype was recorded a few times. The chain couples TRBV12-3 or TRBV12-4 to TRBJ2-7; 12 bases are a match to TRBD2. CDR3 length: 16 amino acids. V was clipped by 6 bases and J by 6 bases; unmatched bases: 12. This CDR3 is CASRRVSLAGGSEQYF. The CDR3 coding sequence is TGTGCCAGCAGGCGGGTGTCACTAGCGGGAGGCTCCGAGCAGTACTTC.

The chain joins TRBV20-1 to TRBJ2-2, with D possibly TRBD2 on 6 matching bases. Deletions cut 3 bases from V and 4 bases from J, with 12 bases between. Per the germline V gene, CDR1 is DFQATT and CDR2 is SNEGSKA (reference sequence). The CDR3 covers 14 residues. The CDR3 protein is CSASRGLVTGELFF. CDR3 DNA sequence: TGCAGTGCTAGTCGGGGGTTGGTCACCGGGGAGCTGTTTTTT.

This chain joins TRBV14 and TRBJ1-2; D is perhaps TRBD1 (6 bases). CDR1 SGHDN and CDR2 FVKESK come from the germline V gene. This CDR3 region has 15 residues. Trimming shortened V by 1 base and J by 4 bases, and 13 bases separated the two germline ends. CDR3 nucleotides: TGTGCCAGCAGCCAAGGGAGCGGGGGCGCCTATGGCTACACCTTC. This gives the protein CASSQGSGGAYGYTF.